A single sample gave rise to the 14 T cell receptor beta chains below, sequenced in a study of cytotoxic CD8 clonotypes in ibrutinib-treated CLL. Repertoires were generated with immunoSEQ multiplex PCR, while TCRdb's copy carries only in-frame clones and drops some. The sample yields about 300,000 clones, more than 70% seen once. The sample here was PBMCs, taken at disease progression, from a patient treated with ibrutinib. These receptors were collected from a human donor with chronic lymphocytic leukemia.

The chain combines TRBV11-2 with TRBJ2-7; D is undetermined. Germline V gene sequence: CDR1 SGHAT, CDR2 FQNNGV. Trimming pared 0 bases from V and 1 base from J, leaving 7 bases between. This CDR3 is built from 14 residues. The CDR3 DNA follows: TGTGCCAGCAGCTTAGATCTCGGTTCCTACGAGCAGTACTTC. The encoded protein is CASSLDLGSYEQYF.

This clone has just one count. Other DNA sequences in the sample encode the same CDR3. The V gene is TRBV15, the J gene TRBJ2-7; the D is unclear. Germline V lookup: CDR1 LNHNV, CDR2 YYDKDF (reference sequence). V lost 0 bases and J lost 1, with 4 bases in between. The CDR3 sequence is 13 residues long. The CDR3: CATSRDRSYEQYF. Here the CDR3 DNA reads TGTGCCACCAGCAGAGATCGGTCCTACGAGCAGTACTTC. Based on the CDR3 plus reference TRBV15 and TRBJ2-7, the full variable domain is DAMVIQNPRYQVTQFGKPVTLSCSQTLNHNVMYWYQQKSSQAPKLLFHYYDKDFNNEADTPDNFQSRRPNTSFCFLDIRSPGLGDTAMYLCATSRDRSYEQYFGPGTRLTVT.

The genes are TRBV19 and TRBJ2-5, with D unclear. Per the germline V gene, CDR1 is LNHDA and CDR2 is SQIVND (reference sequence). The V end was cut by 5 bases, the J end by 1 base, with 17 bases between. The CDR3 runs to 16 residues. As DNA, the CDR3 is TGTGCCAGTAGTTCCATCCCCATGACAACCCAAGAGACCCAGTACTTC. It encodes CASSSIPMTTQETQYF.

The table lists this clone with a few counts. The chain carries TRBV9 and TRBJ1-2; D remains ambiguous. Germline values: CDR1 SGDLS, CDR2 YYNGEE. Deletions cut 2 bases from V and 8 bases from J, with 13 bases between. The CDR3 is made up of 13 amino acids. The CDR3 spells CASSVSQSRGYTF. The CDR3 DNA follows: TGTGCCAGCAGCGTTTCCCAATCGCGGGGCTACACCTTC.

This clone was seen only a few times. V is TRBV7-8 and J is TRBJ2-2; 9 bases line up with TRBD2. The CDR3 is 18 residues long. V was pared by 5 bases and J by 1 base, with 11 bases of the junction left unmatched. CDR1 and CDR2 from the germline V gene are SGHVS and FQNEAQ. CDR3 nucleotides: TGTGCCAGCAGCCCAGCGGGGGGCCCGGTCGGGAACACCGGGGAGCTGTTTTTT. Translating gives CASSPAGGPVGNTGELFF.

The chain joins TRBV5-1 to TRBJ2-1; D unclear. The CDR3 runs 14 residues. CDR1 and CDR2 (germline): SGHRS, YFSETQ. The V end lost 0 bases, the J end lost 2 bases, and 6 bases lay between the germline ends. The CDR3 DNA reads TGCGCCAGCAGCTTGGGAACCACCTACAATGAGCAGTTCTTC. It specifies CASSLGTTYNEQFF.

The gene calls are TRBV4-1 and TRBJ1-2; D not resolved. CDR1 and CDR2 from the germline V gene are MGHRA and YSYEKL. This CDR3 is built from 11 residues. V lost 0 bases and J lost 8, with 4 bases in between. CDR3 sequence: CASSQDRGYTF. The CDR3 DNA sequence: TGCGCCAGCAGCCAAGATAGAGGCTACACCTTC.

The chain has TRBV6-6 and TRBJ1-4, with unresolved D. Germline loops: CDR1 MNHNY, CDR2 SVGAGI (reference sequence). This CDR3 spans 13 amino acids. V lost 0 bases to trimming and J lost 5 bases, with 4 bases between them. CDR3 sequence: CASSYSLNEKLFF. In DNA form, the CDR3 reads TGTGCCAGCAGTTACTCACTCAATGAAAAACTGTTTTTT.

This clone was detected a few times. The chain uses TRBV5-1 and TRBJ2-2; perhaps TRBD1 as D (5 bases). Trimming pared 0 bases from V and 6 bases from J, leaving 9 bases between. The CDR3 covers 14 residues. Germline assignment: CDR1 SGHRS and CDR2 YFSETQ. CDR3 sequence (DNA): TGCGCCAGCAGCTTGGTGGTGGGGCCCGGGGAGCTGTTTTTT. It is translated as CASSLVVGPGELFF.

The V and J genes are TRBV19 and TRBJ1-1; no clear D. This CDR3 has 14 residues. The V and J ends lost 6 bases and 8 bases respectively, with 19 bases between them. Germline assignment: CDR1 LNHDA and CDR2 SQIVND (reference sequence). The DNA for the CDR3 is TGTGCCAGTAGCCGAGGACGTCCCAGACTAGAAGCTTTCTTT. Amino acids: CASSRGRPRLEAFF.

The sample holds one count of this clone. The chain uses TRBV27 and TRBJ2-7; 8 nucleotides align to TRBD2. This CDR3 contains 16 residues. The V gene's germline CDR1 is MNHEY and CDR2 SMNVEV (reference sequence). The V segment lost 5 bases and the J segment 0 bases; nucleotides outside the gene matches: 9. The CDR3 DNA follows: TGTGCCAGCAGTCTGGGCGGGAGGTTACACTCCTACGAGCAGTACTTC. It codes for CASSLGGRLHSYEQYF.

This chain links TRBV28 with TRBJ1-5; possibly TRBD1 for D (6 bases). Germline V lookup: CDR1 MDHEN, CDR2 SYDVKM. V was shortened by 5 bases and J by 5 bases, with 19 bases between the two germline ends. CDR3 length: 16 amino acids. CDR3 nucleotides: TGTGCCAGCAGTCTCCTACTTGACAGGACGGATCAGCCCCAGCATTTT. This translates into CASSLLLDRTDQPQHF.

The chain is built from TRBV7-3 and TRBJ2-5, with D perhaps TRBD1 or TRBD2 (5 bases each). The germline CDR1 and CDR2 sequences are SGHTA and FQGTGA. This CDR3 region has 16 residues. Between the trimmed V and J ends, which lost 2 bases and 0 bases, there was a span of 13 bases. CDR3 residues: CASSLGTGGDQETQYF. CDR3 DNA: TGTGCCAGCAGCTTAGGCACAGGAGGAGACCAAGAGACCCAGTACTTC. The full variable domain, completed using reference TRBV7-3 and TRBJ2-5, is GAGVSQTPSNKVTEKGKYVELRCDPISGHTALYWYRQSLGQGPEFLIYFQGTGAADDSGLPNDRFFAVRPEGSVSTLKIQRTERGDSAVYLCASSLGTGGDQETQYFGPGTRLLVL.

This clone was seen only a few times. The rearrangement uses TRBV13 and TRBJ1-1; the D is unclear. The V and J ends lost 3 bases and 3 bases respectively, with 8 bases between them. CDR3 length: 13 residues. Germline V gene sequence: CDR1 PRHDT, CDR2 FYEKMQ (reference sequence). The CDR3: CASSLSVYTEAFF. The CDR3 region has the DNA TGTGCCAGCAGCTTGTCGGTTTACACTGAAGCTTTCTTT.